The subject of this entry is one T cell receptor (beta chain). These data belong to a study of T cells in Graves' hyperthyroidism and ophthalmopathy. This CDR3 is 14 amino acids long. V was pared by 0 bases and J by 8 bases, with 5 bases of the junction left unmatched. Looked up from germline, CDR1 is SGHRS and CDR2 is YFSETQ. TCR beta CDR3 regions were amplified from RNA. HTBI primers were employed in a first-round RT-PCR of the TCR CDR3. TCRdb redid the calling of the multiplex PCR reads with MiXCR, one entry per CDR3 protein. The sample lists under 400,000 distinct CDR3 sequences, roughly 18% occurring once.

The chain employs TRBV5-1 and TRBJ1-2; 9 bases match TRBD1. The clonotype originates from a woman aged 50 to 60 with Graves' hyperthyroidism. The material sequenced was blood. The CDR3, as DNA: TGCGCCAGCAGCTTGGAACAGGGGGCGCGGGGCTACACCTTC. Protein: CASSLEQGARGYTF.